This note documents a single TCR beta chain sequence. Its target antigen remains unknown. No base qualities exist here, and no much larger clone lies one base off it. Germline trimming amounts to 1 base on V and 4 bases on J, with 3 as the count of junction bases outside the gene matches. According to the germline V gene, CDR1 reads MGHDK and CDR2 reads SYGVNS. Its CDR3 holds 15 amino acids, cysteine through phenylalanine. Left in the record is the CDR3 DNA by itself, 45 bases read in frame from the first base. This record comes from a study of shared clonotypes between healthy human individuals (TCRdb year 2020). For the wider study: A couple of women and three men aged 18 to 49 years were included in the cohort. Per donor, three plates each were used for CD4 naive and CD4 memory, two for CD8 naive, and one for CD8 memory. To estimate repertoire size and how much clonotype sharing occurs between individuals, the study deeply sequenced the blood TCR repertoires of about five healthy adults. To increase sequencing depth and limit assay-specific biases, different laboratories used diverse techniques to prepare libraries and sequence TCR repertoires. Between about 0.85 and 8.9 billion PBMCs per donor were obtained by leukapheresis.

Points the paper makes about the study in general: Rarefaction of sorted-subset datasets indicated incomplete sequencing despite the large sequencing depth. Naive subsets generally had larger estimated clonotype richness than memory subsets did. The small number of donors limited the genetic and exposure-history diversity represented. When several donors were compared, the shared fraction of clonotypes was 5% to 6.5% for naive CD4, 3% to 4% for naive CD8, 2% to 2.5% for memory CD4, and 0.4% for memory CD8. Sampling was restricted to blood, and TCR repertoires in tissue are likely to differ from TCR repertoires in blood. Compared with non-shared clonotypes, the clonotypes found in all four sorted-subset donors had higher generation probabilities. Pairwise subsampling led to the expectation that sequencing depth would affect the degree of clonotype sharing among donors.

TCR CDR3 regions were amplified from genomic DNA by multiplex PCR using the deep immunoSEQ assay. For each cell subset, the extracted genomic DNA was distributed evenly across all wells of several immunoSEQ 96-well plates, and each plate served as one replicate. For sorted subsets, around 200 ng genomic DNA, equal to some 30,000 T cell genomes, was loaded into each replicate PCR. The purified libraries were quantified using a Qubit 3.0 fluorometer, sized with a Bioanalyzer 2100, and then quantified again using the KAPA Library Quantification kit. Every immunoSEQ 96-well plate was sequenced on a separate single-read 150-cycle Illumina NextSeq 550 flow cell. On the authors' methods: Because only junctional sequences without quality scores were contained in the immunoSEQ output, filtering matching that applied to full-length reads could not be performed. To assign V/J genes and CDR3, sequences were annotated using PyIR, a Python wrapper for IgBLAST v1.9, with IMGT germline references. Reads were filtered out if the reads had weak V/J assignments (E-value above 1e-6), no CDR3, stop codons, out-of-frame junctions, or ambiguous translated residues. V3J clonotypes were defined as sequences sharing the same inferred V gene, J gene, and CDR3 amino acid sequence. The percentage overlap between two repertoires was calculated by dividing the number of shared unique clonotypes by the size of the smaller repertoire. RTK rarefaction, the Chao1 estimator, and Recon v2.1 estimates of unobserved clonotypes were used to assess repertoire richness. Generation probabilities were computed with OLGA for all TCRbeta clonotypes obtained by the gDNA method from a few donors. TCRdb limited this immuneACCESS table to in-frame rearrangements with V and J called. A share of clones is missing; checked studies link under half to unresolved V genes, and the rest is unexplained. For V, J and clone size, that table is used; D and trimming come from the DNA. The sample table shows around 690,000 clones, and 80% to 95% are seen once. The top ten clones comprise less than 40% of the sample.

Donors were healthy HIV-negative adults with no recently reported acute infections or vaccinations. All donors were Caucasian adults living in Nashville, Tennessee, USA. CD8 memory samples consisted of magnetically selected CD45RO+ cells combined with CCR7-negative CD45RA+ effector memory (TemRA) cells. After blood collection by leukapheresis, PBMCs were isolated using Ficoll-Histopaque density gradient centrifugation and then cryopreserved in the vapor phase of liquid nitrogen. Purity and quantity of every magnetically sorted T cell population were checked by analytical flow cytometry. Each sorted fraction had its genomic DNA isolated and then quantified by UV absorbance on a Nanodrop 2000c.

The V and J genes are TRBV25-1 and TRBJ2-7; 11 bases in between match TRBD2. The sample comprised memory CD8+ T cells from PBMCs. The sample's cell subset or site, from its label and the paper: CD45RO+ cells pooled with CCR7-negative TemRA cells. The receptor was isolated from a man between 18 and 29 years old in good health. Some clones in this sample may be carry-over from other donors' samples. This receptor has the CDR3 CASSEFGTSGYEQYF. The DNA reads TGTGCCAGCAGTGAATTTGGGACTAGCGGTTACGAGCAGTACTTC.